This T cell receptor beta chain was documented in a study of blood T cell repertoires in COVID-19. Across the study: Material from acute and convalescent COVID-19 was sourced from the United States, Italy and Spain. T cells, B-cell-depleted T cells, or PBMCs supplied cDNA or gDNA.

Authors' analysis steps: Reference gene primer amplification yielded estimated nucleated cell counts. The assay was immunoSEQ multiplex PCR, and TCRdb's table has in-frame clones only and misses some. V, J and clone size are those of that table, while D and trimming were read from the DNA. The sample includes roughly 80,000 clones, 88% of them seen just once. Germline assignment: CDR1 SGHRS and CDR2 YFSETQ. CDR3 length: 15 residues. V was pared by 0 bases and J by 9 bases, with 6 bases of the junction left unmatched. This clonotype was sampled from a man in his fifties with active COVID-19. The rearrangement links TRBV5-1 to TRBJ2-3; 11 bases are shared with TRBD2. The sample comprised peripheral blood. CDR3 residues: CASSLASGGTETQYF. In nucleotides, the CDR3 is TGCGCCAGCAGCTTGGCTAGCGGGGGGACTGAGACGCAGTATTTT.